This note documents a single T cell receptor (beta chain) sequence. The CDR3 covers 15 residues. The V gene lost 7 bases and the J gene lost 2 bases, with 17 bases spanning the gap. Germline V gene sequence: CDR1 SGHRS, CDR2 YFSETQ. The source of the sample is a study of beta chain features in type 1 diabetes. What was sequenced were expressed TCRB transcripts, since all of the isolated RNA had been reverse transcribed. Some clones are missing from TCRdb's copy, which holds only in-frame ones; the method was immunoSEQ multiplex PCR. The table has 250,000 to 350,000 clones, 14% seen once. This receptor was identified in a man aged 30-40 years in good health. The genes are TRBV5-1 and TRBJ2-3, with D perhaps being TRBD1 or TRBD2 (6 bases each). Sequencing used central memory CD4+ T cells from blood. The CDR3 bases are TGCGCCAGCCGATTGGCAGGGGAGGTCACAGATACGCAGTATTTT. Translated: CASRLAGEVTDTQYF.